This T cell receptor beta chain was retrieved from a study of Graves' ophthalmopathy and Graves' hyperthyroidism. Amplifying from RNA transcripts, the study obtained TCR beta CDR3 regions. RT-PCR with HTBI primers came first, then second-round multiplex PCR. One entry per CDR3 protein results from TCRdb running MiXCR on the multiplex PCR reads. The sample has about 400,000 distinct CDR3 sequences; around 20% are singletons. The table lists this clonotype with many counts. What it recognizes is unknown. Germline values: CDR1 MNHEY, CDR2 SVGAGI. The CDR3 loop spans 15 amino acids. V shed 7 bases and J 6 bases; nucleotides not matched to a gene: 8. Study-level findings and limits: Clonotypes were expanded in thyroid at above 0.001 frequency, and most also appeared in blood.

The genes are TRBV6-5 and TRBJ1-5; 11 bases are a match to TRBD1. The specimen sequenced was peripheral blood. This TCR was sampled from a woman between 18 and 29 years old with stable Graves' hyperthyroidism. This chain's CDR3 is CASIGQGAPGQPQHF. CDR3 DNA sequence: TGTGCCAGCATCGGACAGGGGGCGCCAGGTCAGCCCCAGCATTTT.